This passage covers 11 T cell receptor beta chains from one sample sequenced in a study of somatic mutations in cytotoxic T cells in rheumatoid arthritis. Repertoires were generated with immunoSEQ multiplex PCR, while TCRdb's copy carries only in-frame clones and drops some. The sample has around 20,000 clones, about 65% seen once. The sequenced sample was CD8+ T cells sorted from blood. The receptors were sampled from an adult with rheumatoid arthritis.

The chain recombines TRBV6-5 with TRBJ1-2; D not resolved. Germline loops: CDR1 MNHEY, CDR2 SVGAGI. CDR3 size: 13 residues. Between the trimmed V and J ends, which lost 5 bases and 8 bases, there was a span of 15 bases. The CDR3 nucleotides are TGTGCCAGCAGTGTCCGGAGGGCCAAAGGCTACACCTTC. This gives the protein CASSVRRAKGYTF.

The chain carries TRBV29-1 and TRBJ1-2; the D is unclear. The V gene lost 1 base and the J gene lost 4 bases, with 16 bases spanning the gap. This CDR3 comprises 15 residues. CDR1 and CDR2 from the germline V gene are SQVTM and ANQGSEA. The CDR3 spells CSVEAEDPNVYGYTF. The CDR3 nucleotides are TGCAGCGTTGAAGCCGAGGACCCTAACGTCTATGGCTACACCTTC.

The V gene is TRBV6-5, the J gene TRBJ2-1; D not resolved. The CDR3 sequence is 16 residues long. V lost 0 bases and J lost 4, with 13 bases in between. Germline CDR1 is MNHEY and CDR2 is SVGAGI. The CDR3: CASSYSELFGYNEQFF. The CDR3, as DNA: TGTGCCAGCAGTTACTCGGAACTCTTCGGGTACAATGAGCAGTTCTTC.

The CDR3 spells CASSLGVFYGYTF. CDR3 bases: TGTGCCAGCAGCCTAGGGGTTTTCTATGGCTACACCTTC. The chain joins TRBV28 to TRBJ1-2; D might be TRBD1 (5 bases). Trimming cost V 6 bases and J 4 bases, with 12 bases left between them. The V gene's germline CDR1 is MDHEN and CDR2 SYDVKM. CDR3 length: 13 amino acids.

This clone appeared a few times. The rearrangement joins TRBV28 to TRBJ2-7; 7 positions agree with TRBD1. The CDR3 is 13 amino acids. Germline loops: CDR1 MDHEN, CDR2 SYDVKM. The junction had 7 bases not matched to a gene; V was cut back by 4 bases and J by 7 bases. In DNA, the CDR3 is TGTGCCAGCAGTTGGCCCGGGACAGATGAGCAGTACTTC. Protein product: CASSWPGTDEQYF.

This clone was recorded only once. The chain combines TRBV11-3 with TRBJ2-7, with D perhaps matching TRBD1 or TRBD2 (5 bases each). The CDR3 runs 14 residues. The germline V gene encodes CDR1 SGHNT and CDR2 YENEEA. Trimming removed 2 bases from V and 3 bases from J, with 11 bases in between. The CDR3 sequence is CASSLRGTGYEQYF. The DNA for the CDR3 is TGTGCCAGCAGCTTAAGAGGGACGGGCTACGAGCAGTACTTC.

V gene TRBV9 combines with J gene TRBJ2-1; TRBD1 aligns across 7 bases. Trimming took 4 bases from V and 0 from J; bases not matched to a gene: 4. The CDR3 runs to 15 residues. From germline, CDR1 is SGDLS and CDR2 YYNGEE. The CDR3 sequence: CASSPGQSSYNEQFF. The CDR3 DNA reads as TGTGCCAGCAGCCCGGGACAGAGCTCCTACAATGAGCAGTTCTTC.

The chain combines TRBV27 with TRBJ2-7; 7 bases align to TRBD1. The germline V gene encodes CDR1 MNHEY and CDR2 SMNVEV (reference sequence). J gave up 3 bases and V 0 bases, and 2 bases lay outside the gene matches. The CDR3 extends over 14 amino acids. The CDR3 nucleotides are TGTGCCAGCAGTTTATCGGGGACAGACTACGAGCAGTACTTC. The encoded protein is CASSLSGTDYEQYF.

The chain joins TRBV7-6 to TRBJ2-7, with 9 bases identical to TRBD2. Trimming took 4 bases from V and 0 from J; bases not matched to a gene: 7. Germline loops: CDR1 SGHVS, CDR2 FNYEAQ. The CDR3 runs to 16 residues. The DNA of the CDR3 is TGTGCCAGCAGCTCCAATAGCGGGAGAAGCTCCTACGAGCAGTACTTC. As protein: CASSSNSGRSSYEQYF.

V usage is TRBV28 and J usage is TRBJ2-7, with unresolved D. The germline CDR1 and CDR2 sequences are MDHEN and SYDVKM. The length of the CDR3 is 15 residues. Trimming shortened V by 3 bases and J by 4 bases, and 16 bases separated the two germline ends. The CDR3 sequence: CASSFLDPPVYEQYF. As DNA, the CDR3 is TGTGCCAGCAGTTTTTTGGACCCACCGGTATACGAGCAGTACTTC.

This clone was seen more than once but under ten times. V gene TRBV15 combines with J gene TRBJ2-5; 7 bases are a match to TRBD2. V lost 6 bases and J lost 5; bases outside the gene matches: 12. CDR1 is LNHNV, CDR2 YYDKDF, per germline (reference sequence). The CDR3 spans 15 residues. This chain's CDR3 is CATSLADPPGETQYF. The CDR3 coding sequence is TGTGCCACCAGTCTAGCGGATCCTCCGGGGGAGACCCAGTACTTC.